A single sample is the source of the 9 T cell receptor beta chains below, sequenced in a study of blood T cell repertoires in COVID-19. TCRdb's table, derived via immunoSEQ multiplex PCR, lists solely in-frame clones and lacks some. This table has about 250,000 clones, roughly 89% appearing once. Sample: peripheral blood. The receptors were sampled from a woman in her forties who had recovered from COVID-19.

The DNA of the CDR3 is TGTGCCAGCAGCTTCACTAGCGCCAATGAGCAGTTCTTC. Protein: CASSFTSANEQFF. The V gene is TRBV5-4, the J gene TRBJ2-1; 7 positions match TRBD2. From germline, CDR1 is SGHNT and CDR2 YYREEE (reference sequence). The CDR3 is 13 residues long. Trimming took 2 bases from V and 6 from J; bases not matched to a gene: 2.

V is TRBV5-1 and J is TRBJ1-3, with 7 nucleotides matching TRBD1. V shed 3 bases, J shed 0 bases, and the junction held 12 bases outside the gene matches. This CDR3 contains 18 residues. Germline values: CDR1 SGHRS, CDR2 YFSETQ. This CDR3 reads CASSSGTDSQLSGNTIYF. As DNA, the CDR3 is TGCGCCAGCAGCTCGGGGACAGACAGCCAACTCTCTGGAAACACCATATATTTT.

The gene calls are TRBV6-4 and TRBJ1-2; TRBD1 matches 10 bases. Germline V CDR1 and CDR2: MRHNA, SNTAGT. V lost 9 bases and J lost 2; bases outside the gene matches: 6. This CDR3 has 14 amino acids. Here the CDR3 reads CASSRDRGNYGYTF. CDR3 sequence (DNA): TGTGCCAGTTCCCGGGACAGGGGCAACTATGGCTACACCTTC.

The chain combines TRBV29-1 with TRBJ1-2, with D hard to call. Trimming cost V 2 bases and J 7 bases, with 14 bases left between them. This CDR3 spans 13 amino acids. The germline V gene has CDR1 SQVTM and CDR2 ANQGSEA. In DNA, the CDR3 is TGCAGCGTTGAAAGCGCGGCGAGGCGTGGCTACACCTTC. Translation: CSVESAARRGYTF.

The V call is TRBV19, the J call TRBJ2-1; the match to TRBD2 covers 8 bases. Germline V lookup: CDR1 LNHDA, CDR2 SQIVND (reference sequence). The CDR3 is made up of 16 amino acids. J was trimmed by 0 bases and V by 11 bases; bases with no gene match: 12. The CDR3 loop is CARNPSGSSSYNEQFF. CDR3 bases: TGTGCCCGAAATCCTAGCGGGTCGTCCTCCTACAATGAGCAGTTCTTC.

This rearrangement joins TRBV5-1 to TRBJ2-5; 9 bases align to TRBD2. Unmatched junction bases numbered 6, after V lost 4 bases and J lost 2 bases. The CDR3 is 15 residues long. The germline V gene encodes CDR1 SGHRS and CDR2 YFSETQ. This CDR3 reads CASSGIAGVQETQYF. In nucleotides, the CDR3 is TGCGCCAGCAGCGGAATAGCGGGAGTGCAAGAGACCCAGTACTTC. Complete variable domain (other parts from reference TRBV5-1 and TRBJ2-5): KAGVTQTPRYLIKTRGQQVTLSCSPISGHRSVSWYQQTPGQGLQFLFEYFSETQRNKGNFPGRFSGRQFSNSRSEMNVSTLELGDSALYLCASSGIAGVQETQYFGPGTRLLVL.

The V call is TRBV12-3 or TRBV12-4, the J call TRBJ2-7; 8 bases line up with TRBD1. This CDR3 spans 13 amino acids. The V and J ends lost 4 bases and 2 bases, in that order; junction bases with no gene match: 1. The CDR3 protein is CASSSTGAYEQYF. CDR3 nucleotide sequence: TGTGCCAGCAGTTCGACAGGGGCCTACGAGCAGTACTTC.

The CDR3 here is CATSDRGEKLFF. The CDR3 bases are TGTGCCACCAGTGATAGGGGTGAAAAACTGTTTTTT. J is TRBJ1-4 and V is TRBV24-1; D may be TRBD1 (5 bases). Germline values: CDR1 KGHDR, CDR2 SFDVKD. Trimming cost V 3 bases and J 7 bases, with 5 bases left between them. The CDR3 runs to 12 residues.

The CDR3 is CASSRQGAWETQYF. The CDR3 DNA sequence: TGTGCCAGCAGTAGACAGGGGGCTTGGGAGACCCAGTACTTC. The chain uses TRBV6-5 and TRBJ2-5, with 10 bases aligning to TRBD1. The CDR3 is 14 residues long. CDR1 and CDR2 from the germline V gene are MNHEY and SVGAGI. The V gene end was trimmed by 5 bases and the J gene end by 5 bases; junction bases not matched to a gene: 5.